The sequence of this T cell receptor (beta chain) was determined in a study of post-analysis software for immune sequencing data. Overall study findings and caveats: TRBV5-6, TRBV5-1 and TRBV20-1 were among a few TRBV segments more frequent in patients than controls.

This CDR3 has 12 amino acids. CDR1 is SEHNR and CDR2 is FQNEAQ in the germline V gene (reference sequence). Details on this clonotype: Its antigen is not identified. At one boundary the junction diverges from the germline segment, which might be a read error.

Incorporated into the TCR beta cDNA libraries were unique molecular identifiers, which served to reduce PCR and sequencing biases. Roughly 490,000 cDNA molecules came from around 1 to 9.1 million T cells. From the PCR reads, TCRdb called clonotypes with MiXCR, one entry per CDR3 protein. The sample has roughly 730,000 distinct CDR3 sequences; approximately 30% are singletons. The sample taken for sequencing was blood. This TCR was recovered from a girl aged 10 to 17 with multiple sclerosis. The chain employs TRBV7-9 and TRBJ2-4; TRBD1 is a possible D gene (6 bases). The CDR3 bases are TGTGCCAGCAGCTTAGGTCGGGACAACACTCCCTTC. This sequence encodes CASSLGRDNTPF. Filled out from reference TRBV7-9 and TRBJ2-4, the complete variable domain reads DTGVSQNPRHKITKRGQNVTFRCDPISEHNRLYWYRQTLGQGPEFLTYFQNEAQLEKSRLLSDRFSAERPKGSFSTLEIQRTEQGDSAMYLCASSLGRDNTPFGAGTRLSVL.